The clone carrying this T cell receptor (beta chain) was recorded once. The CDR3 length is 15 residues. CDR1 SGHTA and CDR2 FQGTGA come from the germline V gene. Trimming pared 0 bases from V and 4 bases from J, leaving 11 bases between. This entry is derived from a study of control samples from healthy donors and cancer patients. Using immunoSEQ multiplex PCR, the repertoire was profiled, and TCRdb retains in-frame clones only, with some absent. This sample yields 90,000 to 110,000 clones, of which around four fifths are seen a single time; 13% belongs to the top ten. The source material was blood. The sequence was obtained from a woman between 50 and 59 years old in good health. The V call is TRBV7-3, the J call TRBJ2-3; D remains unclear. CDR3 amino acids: CASSLTGLPPDTQYF. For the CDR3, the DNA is TGTGCCAGCAGCTTAACCGGGCTCCCACCAGATACGCAGTATTTT.